Reported below is one T cell receptor (beta chain). Its antigen is unknown. Qualities for individual bases were not recorded, and no much larger clone is one base off. The data stem from a study of control samples from healthy donors and cancer patients (dated by TCRdb to between 2020 and 2021). The library was generated by the immunoSEQ multiplex PCR assay. TCRdb took over this immuneACCESS table, retaining in-frame rearrangements with V and J assigned. Such tables are incomplete; in checked studies, under half of the missing clones stem from an unresolved V gene, and the remainder is unexplained. The sample profile shows over 85,000 clones; around nine tenths of them were found once. The top ten constitute less than 10% of the sample. The sequencing sample was made of PBMCs. This receptor was identified in a woman between 45 and 60 years old with colorectal cancer.

In nucleotide form, the sequence is TGTGCCAGCAGCGTTCCTCGGGCTCTAGCGGGGGCGGTAGATACGCAGTATTTT. Its translation reads: CASSVPRALAGAVDTQYF. In this chain, TRBV11-3 is recombined with TRBJ2-3; a stretch of 10 junction bases matches TRBD2. V is trimmed back by 5 bases and J by 5 bases, and the junction contains 16 bases that no gene match accounts for. CDR1 and CDR2 (SGHNT, YENEEA) derive from the germline V gene. From the cysteine up to the phenylalanine, the CDR3 has a length of 18 residues. Just the 54-base CDR3 DNA is kept, in frame starting at base 1.